This T cell receptor (beta chain) comes out of a study of CD8 T cells in ankylosing spondylitis (TCRdb year 2017). Regarding the complete study: T cell receptor beta repertoires were profiled in healthy donors and ankylosing spondylitis patients so that disease-linked TCR variants could be found. In total, the full study cohort was made up of 110 or so healthy donors and approximately 27 ankylosing spondylitis patients. Peripheral blood samples were taken, and synovial fluid was additionally collected from ankylosing spondylitis patients. What the work shows at the level of the full study, not this receptor alone: The disease-linked clones had a CD8+ phenotype and were found at relatively low frequencies in peripheral blood. Blood from ankylosing spondylitis patients appeared to be characterized by a TCR beta motif made up of under ten highly homologous amino acid variants. According to the report, matched synovial fluid samples from ankylosing spondylitis patients were significantly enriched for the disease-linked clones. Some TCR beta motif variants had previously been reported in synovial fluid and blood of reactive arthritis patients, which suggested common disease-initiation mechanisms.

There are many counts of this clonotype. Its antigen remains undetermined. One base away there is no much larger clone; base qualities are not given. The junction carries 2 bases between V and J, which are trimmed by 1 base and 5 bases respectively. CDR1 and CDR2 are drawn from the germline V gene (reference sequence): LNHNV, YYDKDF. The CDR3 starts with the cysteine, ends with the phenylalanine, and has 11 residues. CDR3 DNA is the only sequence kept; it has 33 bases, read in frame from the first base. For sequencing, an Illumina HiSeq 2500 was employed. Quantitative 5'-RACE with molecular barcodes was the method used to prepare the TCR beta libraries. The study's processing was this. To identify disease-linked TCR variants, a new computational method was used, one built on a probabilistic model of VDJ rearrangement. TCRdb reran the public reads through fastp at Q25 and MiXCR, keeping productive beta chains. Entries are consolidated by CDR3 protein sequence, retaining the most common genes and DNA. The authors' filters were not applied to this entry. The sample table shows fewer than 550,000 distinct CDR3 sequences, and over 4% are seen once. Clones ranked in the top ten supply 3% to 4% of the sample.

The chain is made from TRBV15 and TRBJ2-5; the D gene cannot be resolved reliably. This clonotype originated in a male donor with ankylosing spondylitis. Specimen: blood, either unsorted or a sorted T cell fraction (not recorded which). At the DNA level, the sequence is TGTGCCACCAGCAGAGTTGAGACCCAGTACTTC. It specifies CATSRVETQYF.